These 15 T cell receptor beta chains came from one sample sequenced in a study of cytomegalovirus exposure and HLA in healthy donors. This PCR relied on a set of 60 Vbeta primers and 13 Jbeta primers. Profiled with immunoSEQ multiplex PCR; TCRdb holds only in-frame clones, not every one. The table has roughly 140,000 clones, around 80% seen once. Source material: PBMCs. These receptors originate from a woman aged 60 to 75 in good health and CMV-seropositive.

CDR3 coding DNA: TGTGCCAGCAGCCGCGGACTAGCGACAGATACGCAGTATTTT. Translation: CASSRGLATDTQYF. J is TRBJ2-3 and V is TRBV11-3; 9 bases align to TRBD2. The germline gives CDR1 SGHNT, CDR2 YENEEA. This CDR3 comprises 14 residues. V lost 5 bases, J lost 3 bases, and 3 bases stayed unmatched.

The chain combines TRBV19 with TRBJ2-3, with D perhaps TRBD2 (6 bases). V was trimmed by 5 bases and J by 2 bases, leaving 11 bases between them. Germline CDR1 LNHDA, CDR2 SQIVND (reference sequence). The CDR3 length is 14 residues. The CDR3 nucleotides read TGTGCCAGTAGTTTCGGGGGAGACACAGATACGCAGTATTTT. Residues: CASSFGGDTDTQYF.

CDR3 in amino acids: CASSYRRGTPNTEAFF. The CDR3 DNA reads TGTGCCAGCAGTTACCGCAGGGGAACCCCGAACACTGAAGCTTTCTTT. V is TRBV6-6 and J is TRBJ1-1; maybe TRBD1 (6 bases). Germline V CDR1 and CDR2: MNHNY, SVGAGI (reference sequence). The V and J ends lost 2 bases and 1 base respectively, with 14 bases between them. There are 16 residues in the CDR3.

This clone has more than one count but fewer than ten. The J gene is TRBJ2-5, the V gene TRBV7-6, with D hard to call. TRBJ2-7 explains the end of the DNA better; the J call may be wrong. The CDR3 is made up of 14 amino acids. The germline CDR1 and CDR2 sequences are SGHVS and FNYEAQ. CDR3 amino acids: CASSLASGGSEQYF. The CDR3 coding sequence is TGTGCCAGCAGCTTAGCGTCTGGCGGTAGCGAGCAGTACTTC.

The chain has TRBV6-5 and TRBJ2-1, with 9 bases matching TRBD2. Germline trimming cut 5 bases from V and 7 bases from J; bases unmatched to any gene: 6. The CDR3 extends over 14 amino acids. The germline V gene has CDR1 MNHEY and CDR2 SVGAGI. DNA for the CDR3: TGTGCCAGCAGTACCGGGACTAGCCATAATGAGCAGTTCTTC. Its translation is CASSTGTSHNEQFF.

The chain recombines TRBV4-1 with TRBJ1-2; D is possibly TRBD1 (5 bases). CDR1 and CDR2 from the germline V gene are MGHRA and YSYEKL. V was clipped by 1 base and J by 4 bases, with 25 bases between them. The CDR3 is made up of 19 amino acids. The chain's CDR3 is CASSQAWAGWEGKVYGYTF. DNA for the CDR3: TGCGCCAGCAGCCAAGCGTGGGCAGGGTGGGAGGGTAAGGTCTATGGCTACACCTTC.

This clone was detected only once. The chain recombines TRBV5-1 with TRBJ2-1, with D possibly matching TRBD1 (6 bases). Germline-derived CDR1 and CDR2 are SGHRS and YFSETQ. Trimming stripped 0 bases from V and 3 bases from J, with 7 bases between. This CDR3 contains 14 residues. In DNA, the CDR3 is TGCGCCAGCAGCTTGGGACAGGTCTACAATGAGCAGTTCTTC. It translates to CASSLGQVYNEQFF.

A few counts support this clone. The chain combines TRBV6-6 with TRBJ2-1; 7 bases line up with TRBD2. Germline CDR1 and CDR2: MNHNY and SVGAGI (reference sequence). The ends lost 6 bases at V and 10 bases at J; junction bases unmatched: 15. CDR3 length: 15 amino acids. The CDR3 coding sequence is TGTGCCAGCAGAAACAACCCGACTAGCCCAAGGGAGCAGTTCTTC. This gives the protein CASRNNPTSPREQFF.

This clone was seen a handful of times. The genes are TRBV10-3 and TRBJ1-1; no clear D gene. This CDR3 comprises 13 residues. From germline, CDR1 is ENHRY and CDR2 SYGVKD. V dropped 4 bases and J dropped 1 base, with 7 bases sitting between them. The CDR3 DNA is TGTGCCATCAGTGGAGGATCGAACACTGAAGCTTTCTTT. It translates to CAISGGSNTEAFF.

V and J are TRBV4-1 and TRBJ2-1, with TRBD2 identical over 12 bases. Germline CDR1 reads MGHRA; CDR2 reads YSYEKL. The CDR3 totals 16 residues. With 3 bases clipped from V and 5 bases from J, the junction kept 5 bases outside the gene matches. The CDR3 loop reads CASSHKGLAGNNEQFF. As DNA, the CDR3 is TGCGCCAGCAGCCATAAAGGACTAGCGGGAAACAATGAGCAGTTCTTC.

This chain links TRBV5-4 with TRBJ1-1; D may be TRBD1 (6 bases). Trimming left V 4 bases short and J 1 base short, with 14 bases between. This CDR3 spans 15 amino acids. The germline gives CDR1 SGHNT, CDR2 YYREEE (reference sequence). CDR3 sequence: CASSRGGVRNTEAFF. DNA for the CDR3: TGTGCCAGCAGCAGGGGGGGGGTTAGGAACACTGAAGCTTTCTTT.

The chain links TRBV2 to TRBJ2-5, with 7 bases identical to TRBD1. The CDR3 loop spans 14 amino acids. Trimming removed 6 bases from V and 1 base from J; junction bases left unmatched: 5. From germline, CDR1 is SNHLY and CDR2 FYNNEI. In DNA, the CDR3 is TGTGCCAGCAGAGTCGGGACAGCCCAAGAGACCCAGTACTTC. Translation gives CASRVGTAQETQYF.

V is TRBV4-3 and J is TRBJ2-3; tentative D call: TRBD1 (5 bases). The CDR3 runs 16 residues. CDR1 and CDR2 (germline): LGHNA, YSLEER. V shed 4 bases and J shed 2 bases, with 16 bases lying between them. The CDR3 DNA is TGCGCCAGCAGCCGGGCTACGGTGGGGCCCACAGATACGCAGTATTTT. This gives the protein CASSRATVGPTDTQYF.

Here the CDR3 reads CASKDPSGAGSETQYF. As DNA, the CDR3 is TGTGCCAGCAAGGACCCCAGCGGGGCAGGGTCGGAGACCCAGTACTTC. The chain recombines TRBV27 with TRBJ2-5, with 7 nucleotides matching TRBD2. V shed 7 bases, J shed 5 bases, and the junction held 16 bases outside the gene matches. CDR1 and CDR2 (germline): MNHEY, SMNVEV (reference sequence). The CDR3 sequence is 16 residues long.

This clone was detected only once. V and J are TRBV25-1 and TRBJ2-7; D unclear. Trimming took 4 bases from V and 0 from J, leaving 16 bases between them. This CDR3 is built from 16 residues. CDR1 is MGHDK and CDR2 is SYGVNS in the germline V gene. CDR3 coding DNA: TGTGCCAGCAGTGGCCTCTCTGTGAGGAGCTCCTACGAGCAGTACTTC. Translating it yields CASSGLSVRSSYEQYF.